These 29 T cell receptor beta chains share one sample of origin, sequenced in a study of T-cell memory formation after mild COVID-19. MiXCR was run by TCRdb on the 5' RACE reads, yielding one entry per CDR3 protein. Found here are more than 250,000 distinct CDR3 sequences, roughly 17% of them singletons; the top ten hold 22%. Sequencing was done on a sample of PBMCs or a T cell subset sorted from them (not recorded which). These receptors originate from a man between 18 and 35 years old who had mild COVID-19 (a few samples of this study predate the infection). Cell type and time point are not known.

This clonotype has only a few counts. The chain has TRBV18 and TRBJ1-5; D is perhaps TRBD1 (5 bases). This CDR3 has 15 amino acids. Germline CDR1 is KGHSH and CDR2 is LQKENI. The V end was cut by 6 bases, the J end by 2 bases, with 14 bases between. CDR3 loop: CASSTDSDRNQPQHF. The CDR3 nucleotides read TGTGCCAGCTCTACCGACAGTGATCGCAATCAGCCCCAGCATTTT.

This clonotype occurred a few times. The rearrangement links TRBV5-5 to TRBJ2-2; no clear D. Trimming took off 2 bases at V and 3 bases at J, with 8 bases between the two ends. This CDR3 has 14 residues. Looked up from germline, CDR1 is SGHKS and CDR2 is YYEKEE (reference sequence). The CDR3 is CASSFGVYTGELFF. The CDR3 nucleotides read TGTGCCAGCAGCTTTGGGGTCTACACCGGGGAGCTGTTTTTT.

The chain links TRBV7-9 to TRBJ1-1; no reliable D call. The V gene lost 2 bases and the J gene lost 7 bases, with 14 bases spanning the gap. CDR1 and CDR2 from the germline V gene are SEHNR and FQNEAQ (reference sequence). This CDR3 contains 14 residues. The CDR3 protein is CASSLNPDGREAFF. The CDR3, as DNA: TGTGCCAGCAGCTTAAACCCGGACGGACGTGAAGCTTTCTTT.

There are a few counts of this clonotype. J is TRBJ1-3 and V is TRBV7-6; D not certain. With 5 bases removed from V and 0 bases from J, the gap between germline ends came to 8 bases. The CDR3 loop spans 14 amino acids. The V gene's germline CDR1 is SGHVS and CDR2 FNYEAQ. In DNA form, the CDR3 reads TGTGCCAGCAGCCCTGCGAACTCTGGAAACACCATATATTTT. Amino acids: CASSPANSGNTIYF.

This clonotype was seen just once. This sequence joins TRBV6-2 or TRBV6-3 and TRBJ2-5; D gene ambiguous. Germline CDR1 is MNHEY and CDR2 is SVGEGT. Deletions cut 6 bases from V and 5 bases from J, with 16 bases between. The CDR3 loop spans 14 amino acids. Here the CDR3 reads CASRKPLPPETQYF. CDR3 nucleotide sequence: TGTGCCAGCAGAAAACCTCTGCCGCCCGAGACCCAGTACTTC.

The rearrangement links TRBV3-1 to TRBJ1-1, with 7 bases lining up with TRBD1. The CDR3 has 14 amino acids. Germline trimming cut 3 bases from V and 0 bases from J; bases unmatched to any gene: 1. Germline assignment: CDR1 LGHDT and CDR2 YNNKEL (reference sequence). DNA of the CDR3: TGTGCCAGCAGCCACGGGACAGTGAACACTGAAGCTTTCTTT. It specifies CASSHGTVNTEAFF.

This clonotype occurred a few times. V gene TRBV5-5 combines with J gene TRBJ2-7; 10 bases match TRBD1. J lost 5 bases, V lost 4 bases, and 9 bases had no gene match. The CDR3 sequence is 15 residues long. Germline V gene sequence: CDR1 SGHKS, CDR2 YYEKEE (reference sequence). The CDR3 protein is CASSVRDRGFHEQYF. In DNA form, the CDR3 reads TGTGCCAGCAGCGTCCGGGACAGGGGTTTCCACGAGCAGTACTTC.

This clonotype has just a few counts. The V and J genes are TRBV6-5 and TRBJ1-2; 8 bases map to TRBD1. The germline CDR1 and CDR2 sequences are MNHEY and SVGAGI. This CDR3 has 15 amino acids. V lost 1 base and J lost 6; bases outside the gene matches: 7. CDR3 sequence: CASSYWTGHGDGYTF. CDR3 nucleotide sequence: TGTGCCAGCAGTTACTGGACAGGGCACGGAGATGGCTACACCTTC.

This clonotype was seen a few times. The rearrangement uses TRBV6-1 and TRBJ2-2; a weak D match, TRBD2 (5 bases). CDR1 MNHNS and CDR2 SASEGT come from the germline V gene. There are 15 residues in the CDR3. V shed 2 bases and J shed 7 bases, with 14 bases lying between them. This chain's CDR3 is CASSEQDRRGGELFF. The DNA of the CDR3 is TGTGCCAGCAGTGAACAGGACCGCCGGGGCGGGGAGCTGTTTTTT.

CDR3 in DNA: TGTGCCAGCACCCCAGGCTCGGCCTATGGCTACACCTTC. Amino acid sequence: CASTPGSAYGYTF. V is TRBV5-4 and J is TRBJ1-2; D remains ambiguous. Trimming removed 6 bases at V and 4 bases at J, with 13 bases between. In germline, CDR1 is SGHNT, CDR2 YYREEE (reference sequence). This CDR3 spans 13 amino acids.

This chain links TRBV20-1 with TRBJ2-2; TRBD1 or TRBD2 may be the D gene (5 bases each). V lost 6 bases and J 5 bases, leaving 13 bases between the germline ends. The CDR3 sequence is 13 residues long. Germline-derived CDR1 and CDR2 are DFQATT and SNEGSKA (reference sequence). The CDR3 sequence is CSASPGGTGELFF. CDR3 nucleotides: TGCAGTGCGAGCCCTGGGGGAACCGGGGAGCTGTTTTTT.

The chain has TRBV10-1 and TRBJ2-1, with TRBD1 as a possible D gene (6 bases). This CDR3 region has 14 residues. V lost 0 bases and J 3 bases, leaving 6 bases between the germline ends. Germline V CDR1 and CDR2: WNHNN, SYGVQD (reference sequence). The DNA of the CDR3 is TGCGCCAGCAGTGAGTCGACAGGCTACAATGAGCAGTTCTTC. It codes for CASSESTGYNEQFF.

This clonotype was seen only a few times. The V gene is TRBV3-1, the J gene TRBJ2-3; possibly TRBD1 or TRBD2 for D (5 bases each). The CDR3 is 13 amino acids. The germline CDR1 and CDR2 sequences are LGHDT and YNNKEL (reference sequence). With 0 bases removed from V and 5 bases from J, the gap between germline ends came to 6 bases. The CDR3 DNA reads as TGTGCCAGCAGCCAAGATGGGGGAGATACGCAGTATTTT. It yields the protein CASSQDGGDTQYF.

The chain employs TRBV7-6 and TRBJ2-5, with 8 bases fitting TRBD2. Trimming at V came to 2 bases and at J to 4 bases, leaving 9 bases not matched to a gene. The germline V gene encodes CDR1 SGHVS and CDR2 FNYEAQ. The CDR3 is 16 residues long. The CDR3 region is CASSLTGGGLGETQYF. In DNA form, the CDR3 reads TGTGCCAGCAGCTTAACCGGCGGGGGGCTGGGAGAGACCCAGTACTTC.

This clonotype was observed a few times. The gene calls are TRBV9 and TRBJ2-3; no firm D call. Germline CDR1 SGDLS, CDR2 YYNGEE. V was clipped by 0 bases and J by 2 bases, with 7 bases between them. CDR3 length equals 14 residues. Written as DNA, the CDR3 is TGTGCCAGCAGCGTAGGCTGGGCCACAGATACGCAGTATTTT. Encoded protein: CASSVGWATDTQYF.

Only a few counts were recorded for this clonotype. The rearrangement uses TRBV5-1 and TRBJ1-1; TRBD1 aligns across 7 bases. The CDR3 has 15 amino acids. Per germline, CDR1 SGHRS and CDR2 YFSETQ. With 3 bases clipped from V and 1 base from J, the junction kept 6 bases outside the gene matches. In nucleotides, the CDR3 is TGCGCCAGCAGCTGGCGGGACAGCTCGAACACTGAAGCTTTCTTT. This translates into CASSWRDSSNTEAFF.

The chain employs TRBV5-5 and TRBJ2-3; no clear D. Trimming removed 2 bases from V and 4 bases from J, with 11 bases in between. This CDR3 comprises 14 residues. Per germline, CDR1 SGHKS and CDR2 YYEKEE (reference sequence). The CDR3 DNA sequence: TGTGCCAGCAGCTTCCCCCGGGCCTCAGATACGCAGTATTTT. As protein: CASSFPRASDTQYF.

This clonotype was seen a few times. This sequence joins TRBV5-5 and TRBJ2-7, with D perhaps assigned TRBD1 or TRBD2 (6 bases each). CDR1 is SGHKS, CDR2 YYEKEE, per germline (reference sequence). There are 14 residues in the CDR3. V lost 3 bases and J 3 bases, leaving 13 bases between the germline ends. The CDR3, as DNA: TGTGCCAGCAGCTCGGGGGCCCCGAGCTACGAGCAGTACGTC. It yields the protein CASSSGAPSYEQYV.

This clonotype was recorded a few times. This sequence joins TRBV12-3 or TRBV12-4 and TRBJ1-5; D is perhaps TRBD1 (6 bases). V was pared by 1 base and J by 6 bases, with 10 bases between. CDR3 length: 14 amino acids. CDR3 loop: CASSLEGERQPQHF. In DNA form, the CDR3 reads TGTGCCAGCAGTTTAGAGGGGGAGCGTCAGCCCCAGCATTTT.

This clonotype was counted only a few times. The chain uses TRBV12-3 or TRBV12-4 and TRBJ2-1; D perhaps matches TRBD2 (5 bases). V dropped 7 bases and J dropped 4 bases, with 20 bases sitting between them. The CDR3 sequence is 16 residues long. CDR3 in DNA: TGTGCCAGCATCCCGGCCCTCAGCGGAGAATACAATGAGCAGTTCTTC. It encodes CASIPALSGEYNEQFF.

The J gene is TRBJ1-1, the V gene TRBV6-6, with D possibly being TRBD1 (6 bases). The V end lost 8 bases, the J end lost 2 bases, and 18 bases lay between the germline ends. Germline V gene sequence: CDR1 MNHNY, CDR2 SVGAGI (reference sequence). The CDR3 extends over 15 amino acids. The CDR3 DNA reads TGTGCCAGCGGAGCCTGGGGGGCCTTTAACACTGAAGCTTTCTTT. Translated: CASGAWGAFNTEAFF.

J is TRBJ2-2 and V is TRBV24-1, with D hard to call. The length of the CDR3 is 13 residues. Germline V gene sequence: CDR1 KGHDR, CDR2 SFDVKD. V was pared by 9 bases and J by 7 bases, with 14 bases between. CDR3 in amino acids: CATYQCLLGELFF. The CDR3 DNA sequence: TGTGCCACCTACCAGTGTCTGCTCGGGGAGCTGTTTTTT.

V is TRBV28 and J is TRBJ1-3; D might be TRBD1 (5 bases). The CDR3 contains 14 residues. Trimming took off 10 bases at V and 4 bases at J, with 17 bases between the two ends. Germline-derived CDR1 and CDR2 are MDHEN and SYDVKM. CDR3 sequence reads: CATSPGGIGNTIYF. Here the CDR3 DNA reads TGTGCCACCTCGCCGGGGGGTATAGGAAACACCATATATTTT.

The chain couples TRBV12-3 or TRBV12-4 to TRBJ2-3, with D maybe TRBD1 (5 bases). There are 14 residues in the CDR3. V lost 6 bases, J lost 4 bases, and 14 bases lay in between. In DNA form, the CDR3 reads TGTGCCAGCAGGGCAGGACAATTGGCAGATACGCAGTATTTT. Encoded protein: CASRAGQLADTQYF.

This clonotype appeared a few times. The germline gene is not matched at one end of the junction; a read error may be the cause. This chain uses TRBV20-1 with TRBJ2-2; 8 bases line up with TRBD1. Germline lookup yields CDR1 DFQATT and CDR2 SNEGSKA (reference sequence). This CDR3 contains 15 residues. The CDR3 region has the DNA TGCAGTGCTGGAGACCCCGGGACAGGCCGGATAGGGCTGTTTTTT. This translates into CSAGDPGTGRIGLFF.

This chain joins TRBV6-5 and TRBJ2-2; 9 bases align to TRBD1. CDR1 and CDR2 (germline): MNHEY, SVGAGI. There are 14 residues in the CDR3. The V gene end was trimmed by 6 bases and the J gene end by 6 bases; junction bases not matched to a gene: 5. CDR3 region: CASRWDRVSGELFF. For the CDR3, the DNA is TGTGCCAGCAGATGGGACAGGGTGTCCGGGGAGCTGTTTTTT.

CDR3 amino acids: CASSEGHGNTGELFF. The CDR3 DNA is TGCGCCAGCAGCGAGGGACATGGGAACACCGGGGAGCTGTTTTTT. This chain links TRBV5-1 with TRBJ2-2; possible D gene TRBD1, 6 bases. This CDR3 spans 15 amino acids. Trimming cost V 4 bases and J 1 base, with 11 bases left between them. Germline CDR1 reads SGHRS; CDR2 reads YFSETQ. The full variable domain, with the rest looked up from reference TRBV5-1 and TRBJ2-2, is KAGVTQTPRYLIKTRGQQVTLSCSPISGHRSVSWYQQTPGQGLQFLFEYFSETQRNKGNFPGRFSGRQFSNSRSEMNVSTLELGDSALYLCASSEGHGNTGELFFGEGSRLTVL.

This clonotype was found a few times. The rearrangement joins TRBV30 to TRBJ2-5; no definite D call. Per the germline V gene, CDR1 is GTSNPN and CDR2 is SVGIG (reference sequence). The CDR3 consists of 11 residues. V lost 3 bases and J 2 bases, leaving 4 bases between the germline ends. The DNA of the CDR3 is TGTGCCTGGAGCCCTCAAGAGACCCAGTACTTC. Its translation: CAWSPQETQYF. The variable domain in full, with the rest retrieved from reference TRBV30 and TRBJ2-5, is SQTIHQWPATLVQPVGSPLSLECTVEGTSNPNLYWYRQAAGRGLQLLFYSVGIGQISSEVPQNLSASRPQDRQFILSSKKLLLSDSGFYLCAWSPQETQYFGPGTRLLVL.

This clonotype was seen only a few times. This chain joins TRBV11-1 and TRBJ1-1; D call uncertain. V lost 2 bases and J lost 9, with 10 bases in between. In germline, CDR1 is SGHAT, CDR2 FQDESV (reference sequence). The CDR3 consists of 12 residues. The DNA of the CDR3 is TGTGCCAGCAGCTTATTGGGCCGGCAAGCTTTCTTT. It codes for CASSLLGRQAFF.